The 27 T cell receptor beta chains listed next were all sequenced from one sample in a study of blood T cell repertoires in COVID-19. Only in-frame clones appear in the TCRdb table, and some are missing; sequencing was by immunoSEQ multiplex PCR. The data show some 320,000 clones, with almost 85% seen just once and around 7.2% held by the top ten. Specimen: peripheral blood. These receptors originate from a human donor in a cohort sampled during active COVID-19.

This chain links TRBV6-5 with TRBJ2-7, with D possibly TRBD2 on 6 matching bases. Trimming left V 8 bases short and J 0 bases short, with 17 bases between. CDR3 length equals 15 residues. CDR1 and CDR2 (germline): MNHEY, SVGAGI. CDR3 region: CASRGTDFISYEQYF. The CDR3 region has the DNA TGTGCCAGCCGGGGGACGGACTTTATCTCCTACGAGCAGTACTTC.

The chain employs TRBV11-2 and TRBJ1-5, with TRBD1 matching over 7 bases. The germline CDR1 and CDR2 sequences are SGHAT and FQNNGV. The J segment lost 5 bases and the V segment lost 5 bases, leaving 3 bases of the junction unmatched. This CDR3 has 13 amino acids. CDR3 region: CASSIGTDQPQHF. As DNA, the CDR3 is TGTGCCAGCAGCATAGGGACAGATCAGCCCCAGCATTTT.

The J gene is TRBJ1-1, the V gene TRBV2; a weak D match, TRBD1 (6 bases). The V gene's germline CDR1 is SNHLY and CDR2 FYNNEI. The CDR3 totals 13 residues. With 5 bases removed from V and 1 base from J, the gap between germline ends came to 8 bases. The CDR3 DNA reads TGTGCCAGCAGTAGACAGGAGAACACTGAAGCTTTCTTT. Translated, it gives CASSRQENTEAFF.

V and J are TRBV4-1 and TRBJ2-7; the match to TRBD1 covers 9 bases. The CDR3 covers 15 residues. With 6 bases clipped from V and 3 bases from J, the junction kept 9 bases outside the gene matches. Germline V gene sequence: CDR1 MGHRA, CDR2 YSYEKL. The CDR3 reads CASRRTGTGIYEQYF. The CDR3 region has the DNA TGCGCCAGCAGACGCACCGGGACAGGGATCTACGAGCAGTACTTC.

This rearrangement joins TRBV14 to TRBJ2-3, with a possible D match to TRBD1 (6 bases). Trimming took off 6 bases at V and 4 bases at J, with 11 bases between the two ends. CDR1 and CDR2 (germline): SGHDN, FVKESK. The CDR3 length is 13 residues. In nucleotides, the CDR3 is TGTGCCAGCAGGCCCAGGGGACCAGATACGCAGTATTTT. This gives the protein CASRPRGPDTQYF.

The CDR3 DNA reads as TGTGCCACCAGGCCGGGACAGGGTTTGACGGCTTTCTTT. This translates into CATRPGQGLTAFF. The chain combines TRBV24-1 with TRBJ1-1; 9 nucleotides match TRBD1. V lost 7 bases, J lost 11 bases, and 10 bases stayed unmatched. Germline-derived CDR1 and CDR2 are KGHDR and SFDVKD. CDR3 length: 13 residues.

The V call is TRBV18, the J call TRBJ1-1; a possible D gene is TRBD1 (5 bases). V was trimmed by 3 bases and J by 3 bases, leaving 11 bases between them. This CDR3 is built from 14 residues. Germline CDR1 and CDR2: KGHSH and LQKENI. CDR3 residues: CASSPRGKDTEAFF. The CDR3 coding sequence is TGTGCCAGCTCACCTAGGGGAAAGGACACTGAAGCTTTCTTT. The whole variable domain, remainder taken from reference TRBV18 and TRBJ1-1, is NAGVMQNPRHLVRRRGQEARLRCSPMKGHSHVYWYRQLPEEGLKFMVYLQKENIIDESGMPKERFSAEFPKEGPSILRIQQVVRGDSAAYFCASSPRGKDTEAFFGQGTRLTVV.

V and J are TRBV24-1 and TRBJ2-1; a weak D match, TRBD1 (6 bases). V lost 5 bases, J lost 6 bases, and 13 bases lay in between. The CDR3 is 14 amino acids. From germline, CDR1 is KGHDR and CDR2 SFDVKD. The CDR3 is CATSVRLGGNEQFF. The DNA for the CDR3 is TGTGCCACCAGTGTAAGGCTAGGGGGCAATGAGCAGTTCTTC.

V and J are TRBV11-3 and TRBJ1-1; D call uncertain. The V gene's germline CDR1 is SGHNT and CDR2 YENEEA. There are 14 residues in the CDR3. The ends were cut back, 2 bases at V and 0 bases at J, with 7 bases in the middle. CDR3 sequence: CASSLSSVNTEAFF. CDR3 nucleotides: TGTGCCAGCAGCTTAAGCAGCGTGAACACTGAAGCTTTCTTT.

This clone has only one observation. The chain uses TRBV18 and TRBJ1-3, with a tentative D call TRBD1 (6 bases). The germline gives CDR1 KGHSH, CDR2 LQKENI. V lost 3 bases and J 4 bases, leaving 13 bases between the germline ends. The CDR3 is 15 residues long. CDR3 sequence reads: CASSPKTGLGNTIYF. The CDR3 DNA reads TGTGCCAGCTCACCGAAAACAGGGTTAGGAAACACCATATATTTT.

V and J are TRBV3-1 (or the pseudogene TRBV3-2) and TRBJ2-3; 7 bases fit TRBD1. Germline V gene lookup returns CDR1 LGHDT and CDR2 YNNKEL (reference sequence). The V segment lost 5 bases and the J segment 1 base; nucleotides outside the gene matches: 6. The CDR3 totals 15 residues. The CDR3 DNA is TGTGCCAGCAGCACCGGACAGGACCGCACAGATACGCAGTATTTT. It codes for CASSTGQDRTDTQYF.

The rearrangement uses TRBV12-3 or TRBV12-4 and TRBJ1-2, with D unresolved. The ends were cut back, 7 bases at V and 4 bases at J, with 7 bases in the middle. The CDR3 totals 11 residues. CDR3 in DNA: TGTGCCAGCACCCTCGGCTATGGCTACACCTTC. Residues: CASTLGYGYTF.

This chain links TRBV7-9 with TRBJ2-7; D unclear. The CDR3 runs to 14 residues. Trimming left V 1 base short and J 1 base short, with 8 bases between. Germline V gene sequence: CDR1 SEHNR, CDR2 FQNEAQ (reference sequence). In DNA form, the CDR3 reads TGTGCCAGCAGCTTAGACACCCGTTCCTACGAGCAGTACTTC. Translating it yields CASSLDTRSYEQYF.

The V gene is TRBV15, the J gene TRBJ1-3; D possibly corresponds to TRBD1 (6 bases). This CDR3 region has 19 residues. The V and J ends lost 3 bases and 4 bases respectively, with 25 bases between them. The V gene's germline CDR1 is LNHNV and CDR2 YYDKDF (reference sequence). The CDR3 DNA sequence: TGTGCCACCAGCAGCCCGCGGTGGAACAGGGTTTTAGTGGGAAACACCATATATTTT. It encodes CATSSPRWNRVLVGNTIYF.

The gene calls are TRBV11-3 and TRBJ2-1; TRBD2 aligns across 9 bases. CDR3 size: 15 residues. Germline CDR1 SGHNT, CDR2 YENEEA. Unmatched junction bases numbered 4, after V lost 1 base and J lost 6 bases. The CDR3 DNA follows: TGTGCCAGCAGCTTAGGTGGCGGGGGGGGCAATGAGCAGTTCTTC. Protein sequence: CASSLGGGGGNEQFF.

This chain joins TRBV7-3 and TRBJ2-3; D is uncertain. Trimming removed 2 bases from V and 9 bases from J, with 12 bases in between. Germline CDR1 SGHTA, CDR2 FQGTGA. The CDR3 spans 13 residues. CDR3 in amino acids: CASSLGSQTTQYF. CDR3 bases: TGTGCCAGCAGCTTAGGATCGCAGACAACGCAGTATTTT.

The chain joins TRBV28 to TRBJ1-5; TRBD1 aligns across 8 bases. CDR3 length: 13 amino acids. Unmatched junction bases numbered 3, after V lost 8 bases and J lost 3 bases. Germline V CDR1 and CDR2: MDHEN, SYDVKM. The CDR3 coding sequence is TGTGCCAGCTTGGGACAGGACAATCAGCCCCAGCATTTT. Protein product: CASLGQDNQPQHF.

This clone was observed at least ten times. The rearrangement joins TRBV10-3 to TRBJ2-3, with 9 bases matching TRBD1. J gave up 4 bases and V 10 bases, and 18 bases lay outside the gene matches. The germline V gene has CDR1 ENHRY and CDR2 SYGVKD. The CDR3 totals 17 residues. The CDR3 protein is CATEVSLGTGSSDTQYF. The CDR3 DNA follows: TGTGCCACCGAAGTGAGTCTGGGGACAGGGAGTTCAGATACGCAGTATTTT.

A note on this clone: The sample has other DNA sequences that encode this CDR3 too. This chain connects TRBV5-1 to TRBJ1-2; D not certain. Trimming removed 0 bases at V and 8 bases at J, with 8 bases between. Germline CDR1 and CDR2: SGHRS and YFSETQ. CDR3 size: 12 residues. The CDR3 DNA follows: TGCGCCAGCAGCTTGGACGGCGGCGGCTACACCTTC. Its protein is CASSLDGGGYTF.

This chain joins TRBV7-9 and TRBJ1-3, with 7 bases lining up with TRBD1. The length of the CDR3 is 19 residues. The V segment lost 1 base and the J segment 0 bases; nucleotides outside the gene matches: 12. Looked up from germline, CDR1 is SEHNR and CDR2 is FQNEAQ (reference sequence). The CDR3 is CASSLVGGQAINSGNTIYF. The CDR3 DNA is TGTGCCAGCAGCTTAGTCGGCGGACAGGCTATTAACTCTGGAAACACCATATATTTT.

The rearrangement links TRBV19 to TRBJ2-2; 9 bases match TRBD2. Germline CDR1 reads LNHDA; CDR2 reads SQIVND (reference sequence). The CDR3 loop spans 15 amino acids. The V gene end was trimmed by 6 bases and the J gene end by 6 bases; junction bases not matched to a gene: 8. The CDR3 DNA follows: TGTGCCAGTAGCCTAAGCGGGGGGTTCCCCGGGGAGCTGTTTTTT. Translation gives CASSLSGGFPGELFF.

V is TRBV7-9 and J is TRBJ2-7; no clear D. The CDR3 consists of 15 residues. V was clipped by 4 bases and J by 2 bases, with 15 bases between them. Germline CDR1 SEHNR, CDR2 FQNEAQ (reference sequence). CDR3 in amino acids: CASSSRTRNPYEQYF. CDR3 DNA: TGTGCCAGCAGCTCCCGAACAAGAAATCCCTACGAGCAGTACTTC.

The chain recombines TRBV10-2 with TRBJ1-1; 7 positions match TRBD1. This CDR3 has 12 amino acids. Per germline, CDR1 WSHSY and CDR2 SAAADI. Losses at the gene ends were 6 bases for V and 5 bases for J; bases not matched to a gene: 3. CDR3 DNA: TGCGCCAGCAGGAGGGGACAGACTGAAGCTTTCTTT. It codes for CASRRGQTEAFF.

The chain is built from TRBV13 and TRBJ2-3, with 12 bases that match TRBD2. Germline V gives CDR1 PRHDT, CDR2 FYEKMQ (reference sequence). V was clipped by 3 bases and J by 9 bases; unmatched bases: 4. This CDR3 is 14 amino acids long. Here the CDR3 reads CASSFGLAGLTQYF. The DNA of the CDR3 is TGTGCCAGCAGCTTTGGACTAGCGGGGTTGACGCAGTATTTT.

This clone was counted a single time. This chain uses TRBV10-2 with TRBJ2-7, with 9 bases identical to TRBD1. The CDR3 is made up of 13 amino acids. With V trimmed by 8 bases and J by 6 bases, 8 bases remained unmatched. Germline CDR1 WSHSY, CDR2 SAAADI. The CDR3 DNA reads TGCGCCAGCTCGGGACAGGGTTTGTTCGAGCAGTACTTC. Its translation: CASSGQGLFEQYF.

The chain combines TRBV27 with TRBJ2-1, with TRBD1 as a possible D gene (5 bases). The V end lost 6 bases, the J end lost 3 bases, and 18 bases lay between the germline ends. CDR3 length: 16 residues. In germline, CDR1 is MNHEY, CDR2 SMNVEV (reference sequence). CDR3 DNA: TGTGCCAGCAGGGCAGGGAACAGTTTTAACTACAATGAGCAGTTCTTC. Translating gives CASRAGNSFNYNEQFF.

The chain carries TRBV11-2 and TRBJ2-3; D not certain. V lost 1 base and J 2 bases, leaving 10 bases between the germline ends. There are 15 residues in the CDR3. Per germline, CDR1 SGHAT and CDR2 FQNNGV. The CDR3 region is CASSLVTRNTDTQYF. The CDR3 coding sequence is TGTGCCAGCAGCTTAGTGACAAGAAACACAGATACGCAGTATTTT.